One and the same sample provided the 28 T cell receptor beta chains below, sequenced in a study of blood T cell repertoires in COVID-19. The protocol was immunoSEQ multiplex PCR, while the TCRdb copy is restricted to in-frame clones and leaves out a portion. Of around 210,000 clones listed, roughly 85% were seen once; the top ten hold 5.1%. Sequenced: peripheral blood. Receptors originate from a man aged 45 to 65 with COVID-19, enrolled during active disease.

J is TRBJ2-5 and V is TRBV30; D not resolved. This CDR3 has 15 residues. Germline loops: CDR1 GTSNPN, CDR2 SVGIG (reference sequence). With 2 bases removed from V and 5 bases from J, the gap between germline ends came to 18 bases. CDR3 amino acids: CAWSRSSPSGETQYF. Written as DNA, the CDR3 is TGTGCCTGGAGTCGATCTTCTCCTAGTGGGGAGACCCAGTACTTC. The full variable domain, with the rest looked up from reference TRBV30 and TRBJ2-5, is SQTIHQWPATLVQPVGSPLSLECTVEGTSNPNLYWYRQAAGRGLQLLFYSVGIGQISSEVPQNLSASRPQDRQFILSSKKLLLSDSGFYLCAWSRSSPSGETQYFGPGTRLLVL.

The genes are TRBV7-2 and TRBJ1-6; D possibly corresponds to TRBD1 (6 bases). V was pared by 6 bases and J by 2 bases, with 14 bases between. The germline V gene encodes CDR1 SGHTA and CDR2 FQGNSA. The CDR3 has 16 amino acids. The CDR3 nucleotides read TGTGCCAGCAGATCGACCGGACAGACCTATAATTCACCCCTCCACTTT. This codes for CASRSTGQTYNSPLHF.

The CDR3: CAISHGQGGEKLFF. In nucleotides, the CDR3 is TGTGCCATCAGTCACGGACAGGGGGGCGAAAAACTGTTTTTT. The chain links TRBV10-3 to TRBJ1-4; 10 bases map to TRBD1. Germline assignment: CDR1 ENHRY and CDR2 SYGVKD. V lost 5 bases and J lost 8; bases outside the gene matches: 5. CDR3 length: 14 residues.

This clone has only one observation. This chain joins TRBV6-1 and TRBJ1-4; perhaps TRBD1 as D (6 bases). Germline CDR1 is MNHNS and CDR2 is SASEGT. Trimming left V 7 bases short and J 10 bases short, with 13 bases between. CDR3 length equals 12 residues. The CDR3 is CASTSLGGKLFF. CDR3 coding DNA: TGTGCCAGCACCTCATTAGGGGGAAAACTGTTTTTT.

The chain uses TRBV2 and TRBJ1-4, with TRBD1 matching over 7 bases. The CDR3 runs to 14 residues. J lost 7 bases, V lost 1 base, and 3 bases had no gene match. The germline CDR1 and CDR2 sequences are SNHLY and FYNNEI. The CDR3 spells CASSEDRGGEKLFF. DNA for the CDR3: TGTGCCAGCAGTGAAGACAGGGGCGGTGAAAAACTGTTTTTT.

The chain recombines TRBV5-1 with TRBJ2-7; 11 bases are shared with TRBD1. CDR1 and CDR2 (germline): SGHRS, YFSETQ. Losses at the gene ends were 4 bases for V and 4 bases for J; bases not matched to a gene: 7. The CDR3 is made up of 15 amino acids. The CDR3, as DNA: TGCGCCAGCAGCATCTGGACAGGGGGCGCGTACGAGCAGTACTTC. Translating gives CASSIWTGGAYEQYF.

This chain joins TRBV5-4 and TRBJ1-4; 7 bases line up with TRBD1. V gave up 4 bases and J gave up 0 bases; unmatched junction bases: 9. Germline V gene sequence: CDR1 SGHNT, CDR2 YYREEE (reference sequence). The CDR3 is 17 residues long. CDR3 sequence reads: CASSSQGGGATNEKLFF. DNA of the CDR3: TGTGCCAGCAGCAGCCAGGGGGGCGGTGCAACTAATGAAAAACTGTTTTTT.

V gene TRBV28 combines with J gene TRBJ1-3, with unresolved D. Germline-derived CDR1 and CDR2 are MDHEN and SYDVKM. The CDR3 is 14 residues long. V lost 3 bases, J lost 3 bases, and 9 bases lay in between. The CDR3 protein is CASSLHGYGNTIYF. DNA for the CDR3: TGTGCCAGCAGTTTGCACGGGTATGGAAACACCATATATTTT.

The J gene is TRBJ2-7, the V gene TRBV4-2, with TRBD2 as a possible D gene (6 bases). Germline V gene data show CDR1 as LGHNA and CDR2 as YNFKEQ. V was trimmed by 0 bases and J by 4 bases, leaving 19 bases between them. The CDR3 spans 17 residues. In DNA, the CDR3 is TGTGCCAGCAGCCAAGAGATACAGCTCCCCGGGAGTTACGAGCAGTACTTC. As protein: CASSQEIQLPGSYEQYF.

V and J are TRBV4-1 and TRBJ2-1; tentatively, D is TRBD2 (5 bases). There are 17 residues in the CDR3. The germline gives CDR1 MGHRA, CDR2 YSYEKL. Deletions cut 2 bases from V and 0 bases from J, with 14 bases between. The CDR3 DNA reads as TGCGCCAGCAGCCAAAGCCCCAAGCGGCTCTCCTACAATGAGCAGTTCTTC. Its translation is CASSQSPKRLSYNEQFF.

This clone has a single count. The genes are TRBV5-4 and TRBJ1-1; no definite D call. Germline V gene sequence: CDR1 SGHNT, CDR2 YYREEE (reference sequence). Trimming took 2 bases from V and 0 from J, leaving 5 bases between them. The CDR3 contains 13 residues. This chain's CDR3 is CASSLPMNTEAFF. CDR3 DNA: TGTGCCAGCAGCTTACCTATGAACACTGAAGCTTTCTTT.

This chain uses TRBV5-6 with TRBJ1-2; D unclear. CDR1 SGHDT and CDR2 YYEEEE come from the germline V gene. V was clipped by 2 bases and J by 7 bases, with 12 bases between them. This CDR3 spans 13 amino acids. In nucleotides, the CDR3 is TGTGCCAGCAGCTTTTCATCGGAGGGTGGCTACACCTTC. Its translation is CASSFSSEGGYTF.

V is TRBV5-1 and J is TRBJ1-4, with TRBD1 matching 9 bases. The CDR3 is made up of 15 amino acids. Germline V gene sequence: CDR1 SGHRS, CDR2 YFSETQ. Trimming at V came to 0 bases and at J to 8 bases, leaving 5 bases not matched to a gene. CDR3 in amino acids: CASSLAGQGKEKLFF. The CDR3 nucleotides are TGCGCCAGCAGCTTGGCCGGACAGGGGAAGGAAAAACTGTTTTTT. The variable domain in full, completed from reference TRBV5-1 and TRBJ1-4, reads KAGVTQTPRYLIKTRGQQVTLSCSPISGHRSVSWYQQTPGQGLQFLFEYFSETQRNKGNFPGRFSGRQFSNSRSEMNVSTLELGDSALYLCASSLAGQGKEKLFFGSGTQLSVL.

The chain recombines TRBV3-1 (or the pseudogene TRBV3-2) with TRBJ1-5; 9 positions agree with TRBD1. Germline CDR1 reads LGHDT; CDR2 reads YNNKEL (reference sequence). This CDR3 is 16 amino acids long. V gave up 4 bases and J gave up 3 bases; unmatched junction bases: 7. CDR3 loop: CASSPQGATYNQPQHF. DNA for the CDR3: TGTGCCAGCAGCCCACAGGGGGCCACTTACAATCAGCCCCAGCATTTT.

The rearrangement uses TRBV6-5 and TRBJ1-4; D is undetermined. The CDR3 sequence is 15 residues long. CDR1 and CDR2 (germline): MNHEY, SVGAGI. Trimming cost V 5 bases and J 6 bases, with 16 bases left between them. The CDR3 loop reads CASSPRRVSYEKLFF. CDR3 DNA sequence: TGTGCCAGCAGTCCCCGGCGGGTCAGCTATGAAAAACTGTTTTTT.

The chain carries TRBV19 and TRBJ2-7; TRBD1 matches at 7 bases. Germline V lookup: CDR1 LNHDA, CDR2 SQIVND (reference sequence). This CDR3 region has 15 residues. The V segment lost 0 bases and the J segment 3 bases; nucleotides outside the gene matches: 5. The CDR3 DNA reads as TGTGCCAGTAGTATAGATCGGGCAGGGGGCTACGAGCAGTACTTC. Translated, it gives CASSIDRAGGYEQYF.

On this clone itself: The same CDR3 can be traced to other DNA sequences in this sample. The gene calls are TRBV7-9 and TRBJ1-1; the D is unclear. V was pared by 2 bases and J by 4 bases, with 8 bases between. Germline V gene data show CDR1 as SEHNR and CDR2 as FQNEAQ (reference sequence). The CDR3 spans 13 residues. The CDR3 nucleotides read TGTGCCAGCAGCTTACTTGGCGGCACTGAAGCTTTCTTT. Protein: CASSLLGGTEAFF.

V and J are TRBV4-1 and TRBJ1-1; D might be TRBD1 (5 bases). Looked up from germline, CDR1 is MGHRA and CDR2 is YSYEKL. This CDR3 has 14 residues. V shed 0 bases and J shed 4 bases, with 9 bases lying between them. CDR3 sequence reads: CASSQEQEITEAFF. In nucleotides, the CDR3 is TGCGCCAGCAGCCAAGAACAGGAGATCACTGAAGCTTTCTTT.

The J gene is TRBJ2-3, the V gene TRBV9; 7 positions match TRBD1. This CDR3 spans 16 amino acids. Germline CDR1 SGDLS, CDR2 YYNGEE. Trimming took 4 bases from V and 3 from J; bases not matched to a gene: 11. The CDR3 nucleotides are TGTGCCAGCAGCCCCAGATTTGGGACAGTTACAGATACGCAGTATTTT. It translates to CASSPRFGTVTDTQYF.

V and J are TRBV5-1 and TRBJ2-7; tentative D call: TRBD2 (6 bases). This CDR3 spans 15 amino acids. The germline gives CDR1 SGHRS, CDR2 YFSETQ. V was cut by 0 bases and J by 5 bases, with 15 bases left in between. The CDR3 bases are TGCGCCAGCAGCTTGGCTGCGGGAAGGGAGAACGAGCAGTACTTC. This sequence encodes CASSLAAGRENEQYF.

The chain uses TRBV2 and TRBJ2-5; TRBD2 might be the D (6 bases). V was shortened by 6 bases and J by 4 bases, with 15 bases between the two germline ends. There are 14 residues in the CDR3. Germline V gives CDR1 SNHLY, CDR2 FYNNEI. The CDR3 nucleotides read TGTGCCAGCAGCCCAACTAGCCGGTTAGAGACCCAGTACTTC. Encoded protein: CASSPTSRLETQYF.

This chain uses TRBV2 with TRBJ1-6, with 9 bases that match TRBD1. The CDR3 totals 15 residues. V lost 7 bases to trimming and J lost 5 bases; unmatched junction nucleotides: 6. From germline, CDR1 is SNHLY and CDR2 FYNNEI. The CDR3 DNA reads as TGTGCCAGCAATGAGGGACAGGGTAATAATTCACCCCTCCACTTT. Residues: CASNEGQGNNSPLHF. The whole variable domain, filled in from reference TRBV2 and TRBJ1-6, reads EPEVTQTPSHQVTQMGQEVILRCVPISNHLYFYWYRQILGQKVEFLVSFYNNEISEKSEIFDDQFSVERPDGSNFTLKIRSTKLEDSAMYFCASNEGQGNNSPLHFGNGTRLTVT.

The chain links TRBV15 to TRBJ1-4; TRBD1 might be the D (5 bases). The V and J ends lost 5 bases and 6 bases respectively, with 19 bases between them. This CDR3 spans 16 amino acids. Germline-derived CDR1 and CDR2 are LNHNV and YYDKDF (reference sequence). The CDR3 DNA reads TGTGCCACCAGCGGAAGATCGGGCGCGACAGATGAAAAACTGTTTTTT. This codes for CATSGRSGATDEKLFF.

The gene calls are TRBV7-3 and TRBJ2-2; 9 nucleotides match TRBD2. Losses at the gene ends were 4 bases for V and 5 bases for J; bases not matched to a gene: 2. Germline CDR1 SGHTA, CDR2 FQGTGA. The CDR3 totals 14 residues. The CDR3 region is CASSSLAGTGELFF. The CDR3 DNA follows: TGTGCCAGCAGCTCCCTAGCGGGGACCGGGGAGCTGTTTTTT.

This clone was recorded a few times. This sequence joins TRBV5-1 and TRBJ1-2; 7 bases fit TRBD1. Germline V gene sequence: CDR1 SGHRS, CDR2 YFSETQ. Trimming removed 0 bases from V and 2 bases from J; junction bases left unmatched: 7. This CDR3 is 16 amino acids long. The CDR3 bases are TGCGCCAGCAGCTTGGATGGGGACAGTAGAAACTATGGCTACACCTTC. It is translated as CASSLDGDSRNYGYTF.

The V and J genes are TRBV6-5 and TRBJ2-2; D is uncertain. The germline CDR1 and CDR2 sequences are MNHEY and SVGAGI. Trimming shortened V by 7 bases and J by 7 bases, and 10 bases separated the two germline ends. The CDR3 runs 12 residues. For the CDR3, the DNA is TGTGCCAGCACTCCCCCGGGCGGGGAGCTGTTTTTT. Translation: CASTPPGGELFF.

This clone appeared once. The rearrangement joins TRBV9 to TRBJ1-2; a possible D gene is TRBD1 (5 bases). Germline assignment: CDR1 SGDLS and CDR2 YYNGEE. This CDR3 comprises 13 residues. The ends were cut back, 0 bases at V and 7 bases at J, with 10 bases in the middle. The CDR3 loop is CASSVGAQGGYTF. DNA of the CDR3: TGTGCCAGCAGCGTAGGAGCTCAGGGTGGCTACACCTTC.

The table lists this clone with a few counts. This CDR3 reads CAISESKGRGRAAFF. The CDR3 DNA follows: TGTGCCATCAGTGAGTCGAAGGGCAGGGGGCGCGCAGCTTTCTTT. The gene calls are TRBV10-3 and TRBJ1-1; 8 bases match TRBD1. Germline V gene sequence: CDR1 ENHRY, CDR2 SYGVKD. The CDR3 covers 15 residues. Germline trimming cut 0 bases from V and 10 bases from J; bases unmatched to any gene: 10.